This T cell receptor beta chain emerged from a study of sequential checkpoint blockade in melanoma. Study-level background: Patients were randomized 1:1 to nivolumab-then-ipilimumab or ipilimumab-then-nivolumab first-line. About 90 pretreatment tumor DNA samples were TCRβ immunosequenced.

The method was immunoSEQ multiplex PCR; TCRdb's version includes in-frame clones alone and lacks a portion of them. The table lists 6,000 or so clones, roughly 21% of them singletons, with 7.5% to 10% in the top ten. The treatment is: randomized to nivolumab then ipilimumab (arm A) or the reverse (arm B). Of note for this clone: Antigen specificity is unknown.

Germline V gene sequence: CDR1 SGHRS, CDR2 YFSETQ. The CDR3 totals 16 residues. Losses at the gene ends were 0 bases for V and 9 bases for J; bases not matched to a gene: 12. Overall study findings and caveats: Rising tumor T-cell fraction and clonality meant about 30 times likelier benefit.

The chain combines TRBV5-1 with TRBJ2-1, with 7 bases lining up with TRBD2. Source: tumor tissue (inferred from file names), taken from a patient given nivolumab and ipilimumab in sequence. This clonotype was obtained from a human donor with melanoma. CDR3 in DNA: TGCGCCAGCAGCTTGGCCTCGGGGGAGGGCCGGGGTGAGCAGTTCTTC. It translates to CASSLASGEGRGEQFF.